Below, 8 T cell receptor beta chains from the same sample are listed, as sequenced in a study of regulatory T cells in long-lasting Graves disease. Time point defined: newly diagnosed GD, antithyroid drugs for less than 3 months. Generation of the TCR library employed RNA extracted from PBMCs. Assembly of TCR beta libraries relied on iRepertoire HTBI primers together with Arm-PCR of CDR3 regions. MiXCR, applied by TCRdb to the multiplex PCR reads, yields one record per CDR3 protein. Counted here are 620,000 or so distinct CDR3 sequences, 16% occurring once; the ten biggest clones make up 15% to 20%. The data were also submitted as part of a second study, on T cells in Graves' hyperthyroidism and ophthalmopathy.

Sequences were derived from peripheral blood mononuclear cells (PBMCs), sampled at new diagnosis, from a patient treated with antithyroid drugs. The source of these receptors is a woman in her thirties with Graves disease.

This clonotype was detected many times. V is TRBV12-3 or TRBV12-4 and J is TRBJ2-3, with 13 positions matching TRBD2. The CDR3 totals 18 residues. V shed 4 bases, J shed 0 bases, and the junction held 7 bases outside the gene matches. CDR3 residues: CASSSGLAGFPSTDTQYF. The CDR3 DNA follows: TGTGCCAGCAGTTCGGGACTAGCGGGGTTTCCTAGCACAGATACGCAGTATTTT.

This chain joins TRBV27 and TRBJ2-7; TRBD2 might be the D (6 bases). From germline, CDR1 is MNHEY and CDR2 SMNVEV (reference sequence). The CDR3 length is 13 residues. V was pared by 2 bases and J by 6 bases, with 11 bases between. The chain's CDR3 is CASSLVGGTEQYF. Here the CDR3 DNA reads TGTGCCAGCAGTTTAGTCGGCGGGACCGAGCAGTACTTC.

This clonotype was found many times. One junction end does not reproduce the germline sequence, and a read error may be involved. The CDR3 spells CASSLSGGEQYF. The CDR3 DNA sequence: TGTGCCAGCAGCTTATCTGGTGGCGAGCAGTACTTC. V and J are TRBV27 and TRBJ2-7, with D unclear. The CDR3 runs to 12 residues. Germline loops: CDR1 MNHEY, CDR2 SMNVEV (reference sequence).

The CDR3 DNA sequence: TGCGCCAGCAAGGCGGGAGGATCTCGTGGCTCCTACAATGAGCAGTTCTTC. This sequence encodes CASKAGGSRGSYNEQFF. The V and J genes are TRBV10-2 and TRBJ2-1, with 8 nucleotides matching TRBD2. There are 17 residues in the CDR3. Germline V gives CDR1 WSHSY, CDR2 SAAADI. V lost 7 bases, J lost 0 bases, and 11 bases stayed unmatched.

This clonotype was observed a single time. The genes are TRBV30 and TRBJ2-5; the D gene is possibly TRBD2 (6 bases). The CDR3 has 17 amino acids. With 1 base removed from V and 0 bases from J, the gap between germline ends came to 18 bases. The V gene's germline CDR1 is GTSNPN and CDR2 SVGIG (reference sequence). The CDR3 nucleotides are TGTGCCTGGAGTGGAGTTCCTTGGAGGGAGTACCAAGAGACCCAGTACTTC. Its translation is CAWSGVPWREYQETQYF.

This clonotype was seen repeatedly, ten times or more. This chain links TRBV28 with TRBJ1-1; possible D gene TRBD1, 5 bases. V lost 2 bases, J lost 10 bases, and 11 bases lay in between. Germline V gene sequence: CDR1 MDHEN, CDR2 SYDVKM. The CDR3 has 12 amino acids. The CDR3 here is CASSLDGRGAFF. The DNA for the CDR3 is TGTGCCAGCAGTTTAGACGGGAGGGGAGCTTTCTTT.

This clonotype was seen repeatedly, ten times or more. The chain uses TRBV6-1 and TRBJ1-2; tentative D call: TRBD1 (5 bases). Germline CDR1 and CDR2: MNHNS and SASEGT. V was cut by 5 bases and J by 4 bases, with 14 bases left in between. CDR3 size: 14 residues. CDR3 nucleotides: TGTGCCAGCAGTCCCCGACAGTTTGCCTATGGCTACACCTTC. It is translated as CASSPRQFAYGYTF.

This clonotype was seen just once. This chain uses TRBV27 with TRBJ2-2; TRBD2 matches at 7 bases. The germline CDR1 and CDR2 sequences are MNHEY and SMNVEV (reference sequence). Trimming at V came to 5 bases and at J to 6 bases, leaving 18 bases not matched to a gene. The CDR3 spans 18 residues. CDR3 in amino acids: CASSHKGLGGRTPGELFF. The CDR3 DNA is TGTGCCAGCAGTCATAAAGGCTTGGGCGGGAGAACTCCCGGGGAGCTGTTTTTT.